The rows below give T cell receptor beta chains drawn from one sample of a study of blood T cell repertoires in COVID-19. Profiled with immunoSEQ multiplex PCR; TCRdb holds only in-frame clones, not every one. Altogether some 400,000 clones are present, approximately 90% being singletons, with the ten largest covering 0.9% to 1.2%. Sequencing was carried out using PBMCs or T cells enriched from blood (not recorded which). The receptors shown here come from a man aged 25-40 years who had recovered from COVID-19. Each CDR3 is given with its conserved first and last residue. A D gene is named only where the DNA matches it firmly. Clone size is shown for a subset of rows, as once, few, many or a class of expanded clone.

d_call	cdr3_length	j_call	v_call	clone_size	cdr3_aa	cdr3_nt
.	16	TRBJ1-3	TRBV30	.	CAWSVLKGGSGNTIYF	TGTGCCTGGAGTGTACTTAAGGGAGGGTCTGGAAACACCATATATTTT
.	14	TRBJ2-2	TRBV6-5	once	CASIFQGRTGELFF	TGTGCCAGCATATTCCAGGGTCGCACCGGGGAGCTGTTTTTT
.	12	TRBJ2-7	TRBV21-1	.	CASSKEGVEQYF	TGTGCCAGCAGCAAAGAGGGGGTCGAGCAGTACTTC
TRBD1	14	TRBJ1-4	TRBV28	.	CASSRGIGNEKLFF	TGTGCCAGCAGCAGGGGGATCGGTAATGAAAAACTGTTTTTT
TRBD1	14	TRBJ1-1	TRBV28	once	CASSLGPDRGEAFF	TGTGCCAGCAGTTTAGGTCCGGACAGGGGAGAAGCTTTCTTT
TRBD2	15	TRBJ2-7	TRBV10-2	.	CASTNPSGETYEQYF	TGCGCCAGCACCAACCCTAGCGGGGAAACCTACGAGCAGTACTTC
TRBD2	13	TRBJ2-2	TRBV27	.	CASMAGVTGELFF	TGTGCCAGCATGGCGGGAGTCACCGGGGAGCTGTTTTTT
.	14	TRBJ2-2	TRBV11-2	.	CASSPRPNTGELFF	TGTGCCAGCAGCCCTAGGCCTAACACCGGGGAGCTGTTTTTT
.	13	TRBJ1-5	TRBV30	.	CAWSSGGNQPQHF	TGTGCCTGGAGTTCCGGGGGCAATCAGCCCCAGCATTTT
.	16	TRBJ2-2	TRBV7-8	few	CASSAATGLTGGELFF	TGTGCCAGCAGTGCCGCGACAGGACTTACAGGCGGGGAGCTGTTTTTT
.	16	TRBJ2-5	TRBV11-2	.	CASSSLRAGSWETQYF	TGTGCCAGCAGCAGCTTGAGGGCGGGATCTTGGGAGACCCAGTACTTC
.	13	TRBJ1-4	TRBV18	.	CASSPQGSEKLFF	TGTGCCAGCTCACCCCAGGGTAGTGAAAAACTGTTTTTT
TRBD2	16	TRBJ2-1	TRBV10-2	.	CAIGPSWTSGRNEQFF	TGCGCCATCGGGCCGAGTTGGACTAGCGGGAGGAATGAGCAGTTCTTC
.	13	TRBJ2-5	TRBV18	.	CASSPAGLETQYF	TGTGCCAGCTCACCAGCAGGGTTAGAGACCCAGTACTTC
.	13	TRBJ2-2	TRBV9	.	CASSEGVVGELFF	TGTGCCAGCAGCGAGGGAGTGGTCGGGGAGCTGTTTTTT
.	15	TRBJ1-4	TRBV28	.	CASSFPQGTNEKLFF	TGTGCCAGCAGTTTTCCCCAGGGGACTAATGAAAAACTGTTTTTT
TRBD1	18	TRBJ1-3	TRBV19	.	CASSIWEDRDDSGNTIYF	TGTGCCAGTAGTATCTGGGAGGACAGGGATGACTCTGGAAACACCATATATTTT
.	14	TRBJ2-7	TRBV5-1	.	CASSSGDHSYEQYF	TGCGCCAGCAGCTCGGGGGACCACTCCTACGAGCAGTACTTC
.	13	TRBJ2-5	TRBV29-1	.	CSSEGGPQETQYF	TGCAGCTCCGAGGGCGGGCCACAAGAGACCCAGTACTTC
TRBD1	13	TRBJ2-7	TRBV3-1/TRBV3-2	.	CASSLRQGGEQYF	TGTGCCAGCAGCCTCCGACAGGGGGGCGAGCAGTACTTC
TRBD1	16	TRBJ2-7	TRBV18	.	CASSHAEVGQGYEQYF	TGTGCCAGCTCACACGCCGAAGTGGGACAGGGATACGAGCAGTACTTC
.	12	TRBJ2-7	TRBV11-1	.	CASSLGTNEQYF	TGTGCCAGCAGCTTAGGGACAAACGAGCAGTACTTC
.	13	TRBJ1-1	TRBV18	.	CASSPRLTNEAFF	TGTGCCAGCTCACCACGTCTAACCAATGAAGCTTTCTTT
TRBD1	14	TRBJ1-1	TRBV19	.	CASSNQGGNTEAFF	TGTGCCAGTAGCAACCAGGGGGGAAACACTGAAGCTTTCTTT
.	14	TRBJ2-2	TRBV27	.	CASTGAGATGELFF	TGTGCCAGCACCGGCGCAGGGGCCACCGGGGAGCTGTTTTTT
TRBD1	14	TRBJ1-2	TRBV12-5	.	CASGYLGQIYGYTF	TGTGCTAGTGGATACTTGGGACAGATCTATGGCTACACCTTC
TRBD2	18	TRBJ2-3	TRBV18	.	CASSPLRSSGMGTDTQYF	TGTGCCAGCTCACCGCTCCGCTCTAGCGGGATGGGCACAGATACGCAGTATTTT
.	16	TRBJ2-1	TRBV3-1/TRBV3-2	.	CASSQRSGVLLNEQFF	TGTGCCAGCAGCCAAAGATCGGGAGTGCTTTTAAATGAGCAGTTCTTC
.	14	TRBJ2-4	TRBV28	.	CASIPSEPKNIQYF	TGTGCCAGCATTCCCAGCGAACCCAAAAACATTCAGTACTTC
.	17	TRBJ2-1	TRBV28	few	CASTPAGTTESYNEQFF	TGTGCCAGCACCCCCGCCGGGACAACGGAAAGTTACAATGAGCAGTTCTTC
.	13	TRBJ1-3	TRBV18	.	CASSPGPGNTIYF	TGTGCCAGCTCACCAGGCCCTGGAAACACCATATATTTT
TRBD2	16	TRBJ2-3	TRBV3-1/TRBV3-2	.	CASSPTSGRATDTQYF	TGTGCCAGCAGCCCGACTAGCGGGAGGGCCACAGATACGCAGTATTTT
.	14	TRBJ1-5	TRBV10-2	.	CASSDPGQSRPQHF	TGCGCCAGCAGTGACCCCGGACAGTCTCGGCCCCAGCATTTT
.	15	TRBJ2-7	TRBV28	.	CASSWSTFQTYEQYF	TGTGCCAGCAGCTGGTCTACTTTCCAAACCTACGAGCAGTACTTC
TRBD1	17	TRBJ1-4	TRBV3-1/TRBV3-2	.	CASSQGSDRGGVEKLFF	TGTGCCAGCAGCCAAGGTTCGGACAGGGGTGGAGTTGAAAAACTGTTTTTT
.	15	TRBJ2-7	TRBV5-1	.	CASSLLSELAYEQYF	TGCGCCAGCAGCTTGTTGAGCGAATTGGCCTACGAGCAGTACTTC
TRBD1	14	TRBJ2-5	TRBV5-4	.	CASSPPDRDETQYF	TGTGCCAGCAGCCCCCCCGACAGGGACGAGACCCAGTACTTC
TRBD1	13	TRBJ2-7	TRBV29-1	once	CSVDTGADYEQYF	TGCAGCGTCGATACAGGGGCCGACTACGAGCAGTACTTC
TRBD2	15	TRBJ2-1	TRBV3-1/TRBV3-2	.	CASSQVAGVPNEQFF	TGTGCCAGCAGCCAAGTTGCGGGAGTCCCCAATGAGCAGTTCTTC
.	11	TRBJ2-5	TRBV20-1	.	CSASSPETQYF	TGCAGTGCTAGCTCTCCCGAGACCCAGTACTTC
TRBD2	16	TRBJ2-7	TRBV7-2	once	CASSLILAGASYEQYF	TGTGCCAGCAGCTTAATACTAGCGGGCGCGTCCTACGAGCAGTACTTC
TRBD2	17	TRBJ2-1	TRBV7-8	.	CASSPPEGLSAYNEQFF	TGTGCCAGCAGCCCACCCGAGGGACTATCGGCCTACAATGAGCAGTTCTTC